This T cell receptor (beta chain) was profiled in a study of T cell clonotyping in hematopoietic cell transplantation. The method was immunoSEQ multiplex PCR; TCRdb's version includes in-frame clones alone and lacks a portion of them. The data show roughly 13,000 clones, about 93% seen once. CDR1 and CDR2 from the germline V gene are LNHDA and SQIVND (reference sequence). This CDR3 contains 14 residues. The V and J ends lost 2 bases and 2 bases respectively, with 9 bases between them. The chain has TRBV19 and TRBJ2-5; tentatively, D is TRBD1 (5 bases). The specimen sequenced was peripheral blood mononuclear cells. The TCR comes from a man aged 25-40 years in good health. Some clones in this sample may be carry-over from other donors' samples. DNA for the CDR3: TGTGCCAGTAGTATAACTACAGGACAAGAGACCCAGTACTTC. It codes for CASSITTGQETQYF. Filled out from reference TRBV19 and TRBJ2-5, the complete variable domain reads DGGITQSPKYLFRKEGQNVTLSCEQNLNHDAMYWYRQDPGQGLRLIYYSQIVNDFQKGDIAEGYSVSREKKESFPLTVTSAQKNPTAFYLCASSITTGQETQYFGPGTRLLVL.